These 15 T cell receptor beta chains were all obtained from the same sample, sequenced in a study of OX40 agonist ivuxolimab in advanced cancers. Method: immunoSEQ multiplex PCR; TCRdb's copy keeps in-frame clones and lacks some. The sample has tens of thousands of clones; 80% to 90% are singletons. The input for sequencing was CD4+ or CD8+ T cells sorted from blood, taken in a trial of the OX40 agonist ivuxolimab. The source of these receptors is an adult with an advanced solid tumor such as melanoma, head and neck, liver or kidney cancer.

Written as DNA, the CDR3 is TGTGCCAGCAGCTTGAAGCAGGGGGACAATTCACCCCTCCACTTT. It translates to CASSLKQGDNSPLHF. This sequence joins TRBV5-5 and TRBJ1-6, with 7 nucleotides matching TRBD1. J lost 7 bases, V lost 1 base, and 5 bases had no gene match. The CDR3 runs to 15 residues. Germline lookup yields CDR1 SGHKS and CDR2 YYEKEE (reference sequence).

As DNA, the CDR3 is TGTGCCATCAGATCAGGGACTAGCGGGGGCCTAAGCTCCTACAATGAGCAGTTCTTC. Its protein is CAIRSGTSGGLSSYNEQFF. The chain is built from TRBV10-3 and TRBJ2-1, with 14 bases fitting TRBD2. This CDR3 is 19 amino acids long. V was clipped by 6 bases and J by 0 bases; unmatched bases: 10. CDR1 and CDR2 from the germline V gene are ENHRY and SYGVKD.

The rearrangement joins TRBV29-1 to TRBJ2-2; D gene unclear. V was trimmed by 4 bases and J by 1 base, leaving 4 bases between them. CDR3 size: 12 residues. Germline CDR1 reads SQVTM; CDR2 reads ANQGSEA. CDR3 bases: TGCAGCGTTGTGAGGAACACCGGGGAGCTGTTTTTT. It is translated as CSVVRNTGELFF.

The genes are TRBV4-3 and TRBJ1-2; D possibly corresponds to TRBD1 (6 bases). The CDR3 extends over 16 amino acids. V was cut by 0 bases and J by 7 bases, with 18 bases left in between. CDR1 and CDR2 (germline): LGHNA, YSLEER. The CDR3 bases are TGCGCCAGCAGCCAAGATAGTTGGGACACGGCGGGTGGCTACACCTTC. Translating it yields CASSQDSWDTAGGYTF.

This clone has more than one count but fewer than ten. The V gene is TRBV7-9, the J gene TRBJ2-7; 9 positions agree with TRBD1. CDR1 is SEHNR and CDR2 is FQNEAQ in the germline V gene (reference sequence). The J segment lost 6 bases and the V segment lost 4 bases, leaving 13 bases of the junction unmatched. This CDR3 comprises 16 residues. CDR3 in amino acids: CASSSERDRVYGEQYF. CDR3 DNA sequence: TGTGCCAGCAGCTCCGAGAGGGACAGGGTCTATGGCGAGCAGTACTTC.

V usage is TRBV7-9 and J usage is TRBJ1-1; D ambiguous. CDR1 is SEHNR, CDR2 FQNEAQ, per germline (reference sequence). The CDR3 runs to 13 residues. V dropped 5 bases and J dropped 1 base, with 8 bases sitting between them. The CDR3 region has the DNA TGTGCCAGCAGCCCCCCCGGGAACACTGAAGCTTTCTTT. It specifies CASSPPGNTEAFF.

J is TRBJ1-6 and V is TRBV7-8; no clear D gene. V lost 2 bases to trimming and J lost 9 bases, with 5 bases between them. The CDR3 runs 12 residues. The V gene's germline CDR1 is SGHVS and CDR2 FQNEAQ. The CDR3 coding sequence is TGTGCCAGCAGCTTACGAGGTTCACCCCTCCACTTT. The encoded protein is CASSLRGSPLHF.

V and J are TRBV7-9 and TRBJ2-5; 8 bases align to TRBD2. V lost 3 bases and J lost 2; bases outside the gene matches: 2. The CDR3 totals 14 residues. The germline V gene encodes CDR1 SEHNR and CDR2 FQNEAQ (reference sequence). The chain's CDR3 is CASSFQRGQETQYF. The CDR3 region has the DNA TGTGCCAGCAGCTTCCAGCGGGGGCAAGAGACCCAGTACTTC.

Note on this clone: The same CDR3 can be traced to other DNA sequences in this sample. The V and J genes are TRBV9 and TRBJ1-1; possible D gene TRBD1, 5 bases. Germline V gene lookup returns CDR1 SGDLS and CDR2 YYNGEE. There are 14 residues in the CDR3. V lost 2 bases and J 0 bases, leaving 8 bases between the germline ends. In nucleotides, the CDR3 is TGTGCCAGCAGCGTTGAGGGGTTGAACACTGAAGCTTTCTTT. It yields the protein CASSVEGLNTEAFF.

Here the CDR3 DNA reads TGCGCCAGCAGCTTGACAGGGATCGAGCAGTACTTC. It yields the protein CASSLTGIEQYF. The chain carries TRBV5-1 and TRBJ2-7, with TRBD1 as a possible D gene (6 bases). The CDR3 loop spans 12 amino acids. Trimming pared 1 base from V and 6 bases from J, leaving 8 bases between. Germline CDR1 reads SGHRS; CDR2 reads YFSETQ.

The chain couples TRBV10-3 to TRBJ2-1, with 10 bases aligning to TRBD1. This CDR3 is 15 amino acids long. With 4 bases clipped from V and 4 bases from J, the junction kept 4 bases outside the gene matches. The germline CDR1 and CDR2 sequences are ENHRY and SYGVKD. This CDR3 reads CAISVGTGDYNEQFF. The CDR3 bases are TGTGCCATCAGTGTAGGGACAGGGGATTACAATGAGCAGTTCTTC.

The V and J genes are TRBV19 and TRBJ1-5; the match to TRBD1 covers 9 bases. With 3 bases clipped from V and 3 bases from J, the junction kept 3 bases outside the gene matches. The CDR3 covers 15 residues. Germline CDR1 reads LNHDA; CDR2 reads SQIVND (reference sequence). The CDR3 DNA sequence: TGTGCCAGTAGTATGGGACAGGGCCCCAATCAGCCCCAGCATTTT. Encoded protein: CASSMGQGPNQPQHF.

The gene calls are TRBV9 and TRBJ2-1, with 9 positions matching TRBD2. Looked up from germline, CDR1 is SGDLS and CDR2 is YYNGEE. After removal of 0 bases from V and 3 bases from J, the junction contained 7 bases not matched to a gene. The CDR3 loop spans 17 amino acids. Here the CDR3 reads CASSVGASGNFYNEQFF. The CDR3 coding sequence is TGTGCCAGCAGCGTAGGGGCTAGCGGGAATTTCTACAATGAGCAGTTCTTC. Complete variable domain (other parts from reference TRBV9 and TRBJ2-1): DSGVTQTPKHLITATGQRVTLRCSPRSGDLSVYWYQQSLDQGLQFLIQYYNGEERAKGNILERFSAQQFPDLHSELNLSSLELGDSALYFCASSVGASGNFYNEQFFGPGTRLTVL.

The gene calls are TRBV19 and TRBJ2-7; D may match TRBD1 or TRBD2 (5 bases each). The V end was cut by 2 bases, the J end by 1 base, with 9 bases between. Germline V gene data show CDR1 as LNHDA and CDR2 as SQIVND (reference sequence). The CDR3 has 14 residues. CDR3 sequence: CASSISGHSYEQYF. CDR3 coding DNA: TGTGCCAGTAGTATAAGCGGACATTCCTACGAGCAGTACTTC.

This chain links TRBV5-1 with TRBJ2-5, with 11 positions matching TRBD1. The J segment lost 5 bases and the V segment lost 3 bases, leaving 6 bases of the junction unmatched. The CDR3 is made up of 15 amino acids. The germline V gene has CDR1 SGHRS and CDR2 YFSETQ. CDR3 nucleotide sequence: TGCGCCAGCAGCTCGGGACAGGGGGGTTGGGAGACCCAGTACTTC. Translation: CASSSGQGGWETQYF.